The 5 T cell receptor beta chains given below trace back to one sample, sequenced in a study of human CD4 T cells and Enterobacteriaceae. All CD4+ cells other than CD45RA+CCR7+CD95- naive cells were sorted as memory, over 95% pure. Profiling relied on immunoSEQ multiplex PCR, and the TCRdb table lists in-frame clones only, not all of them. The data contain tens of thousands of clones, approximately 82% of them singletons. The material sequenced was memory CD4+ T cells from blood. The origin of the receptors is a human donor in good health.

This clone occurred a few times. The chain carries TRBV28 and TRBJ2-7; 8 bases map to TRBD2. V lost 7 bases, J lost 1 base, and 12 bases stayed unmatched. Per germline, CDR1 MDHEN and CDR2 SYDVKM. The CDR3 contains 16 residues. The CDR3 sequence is CASKQAGGDRSYEQYF. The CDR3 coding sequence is TGTGCCAGCAAACAGGCGGGGGGCGACCGATCCTACGAGCAGTACTTC.

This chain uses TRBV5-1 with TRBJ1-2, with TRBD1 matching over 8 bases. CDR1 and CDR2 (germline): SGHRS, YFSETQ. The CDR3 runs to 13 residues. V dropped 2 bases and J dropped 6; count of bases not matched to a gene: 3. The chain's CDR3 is CASSFGTGDGYTF. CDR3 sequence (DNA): TGCGCCAGCAGCTTTGGGACAGGAGATGGCTACACCTTC.

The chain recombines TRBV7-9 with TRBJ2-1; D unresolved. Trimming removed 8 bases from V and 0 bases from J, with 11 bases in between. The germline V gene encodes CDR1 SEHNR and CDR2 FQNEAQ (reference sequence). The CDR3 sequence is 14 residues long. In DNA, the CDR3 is TGTGCCAGCCGCCTCGCCAGCTCCTACAATGAGCAGTTCTTC. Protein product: CASRLASSYNEQFF. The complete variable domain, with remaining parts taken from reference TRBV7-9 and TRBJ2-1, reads DTGVSQNPRHKITKRGQNVTFRCDPISEHNRLYWYRQTLGQGPEFLTYFQNEAQLEKSRLLSDRFSAERPKGSFSTLEIQRTEQGDSAMYLCASRLASSYNEQFFGPGTRLTVL.

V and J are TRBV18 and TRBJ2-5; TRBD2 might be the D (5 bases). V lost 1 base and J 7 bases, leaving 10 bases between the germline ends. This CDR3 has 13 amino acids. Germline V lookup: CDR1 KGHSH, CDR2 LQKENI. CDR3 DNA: TGTGCCAGCTCACCACTCCCCGAGGGGACCCAGTACTTC. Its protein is CASSPLPEGTQYF. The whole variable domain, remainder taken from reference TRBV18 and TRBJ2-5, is NAGVMQNPRHLVRRRGQEARLRCSPMKGHSHVYWYRQLPEEGLKFMVYLQKENIIDESGMPKERFSAEFPKEGPSILRIQQVVRGDSAAYFCASSPLPEGTQYFGPGTRLLVL.

CDR3 coding DNA: TGTGCCAGTAGTATTCGCCAGGGGGTCAATCAGCCCCAGCATTTT. Translation gives CASSIRQGVNQPQHF. This chain joins TRBV19 and TRBJ1-5; the match to TRBD1 covers 7 bases. Trimming at V came to 3 bases and at J to 3 bases, leaving 5 bases not matched to a gene. Germline values: CDR1 LNHDA, CDR2 SQIVND (reference sequence). There are 15 residues in the CDR3.